This T cell receptor (beta chain) was obtained from a study of blood T cell repertoires in COVID-19. Study-level background: COVID-19 samples, acute and convalescent, were from the United States, Italy and Spain. T cells, B-cell-depleted T cells, or PBMCs provided the cDNA or gDNA that served as material.

This CDR3 has 13 residues. V gave up 0 bases and J gave up 2 bases, with 5 bases separating them. Per the germline V gene, CDR1 is SQVTM and CDR2 is ANQGSEA. Authors' methods: The assay estimated nucleated cells by amplifying reference gene primers. Using immunoSEQ multiplex PCR, the repertoire was profiled, and TCRdb retains in-frame clones only, with some absent. V and J calls plus clone size are reproduced from that table; the DNA served to infer D and trimming. The sample consists of around 94,000 clones, about 82% of them appearing once. Input material: peripheral blood. The sequence came from a man aged 50 to 59 with acute or convalescent COVID-19. J is TRBJ2-1 and V is TRBV29-1; no firm D call. CDR3 coding DNA: TGCAGCGTTGAAGACCTAGCCTACAATGAGCAGTTCTTC. It yields the protein CSVEDLAYNEQFF.